This T cell receptor (beta chain) was sequenced in a study of blood T cell repertoires in COVID-19. About the study: Material from acute and convalescent COVID-19 was sourced from the United States, Italy and Spain. In each case, the material was cDNA or gDNA derived from T cells, B-cell-depleted T cells, or PBMCs.

Per the study methods: Nucleated cell counts were estimated from reference gene primer amplification. Only in-frame clones appear in the TCRdb table, and some are missing; sequencing was by immunoSEQ multiplex PCR. Clone size and V and J calls were adopted from that table, with D and trimming inferred from the DNA. Of 56,000 or so clones listed, 84% are singletons. Germline V gene data show CDR1 as SGHAT and CDR2 as FQNNGV. This CDR3 has 11 amino acids. The V end was cut by 5 bases, the J end by 7 bases, with 8 bases between. The chain carries TRBV11-2 and TRBJ1-1; TRBD1 is a possible D gene (5 bases). This TCR came from a woman of 80 years or more with acute or convalescent COVID-19. Sequenced input: peripheral blood. The CDR3 coding sequence is TGTGCCAGCAGCGCGGGGGATGAAGCTTTCTTT. As protein: CASSAGDEAFF.